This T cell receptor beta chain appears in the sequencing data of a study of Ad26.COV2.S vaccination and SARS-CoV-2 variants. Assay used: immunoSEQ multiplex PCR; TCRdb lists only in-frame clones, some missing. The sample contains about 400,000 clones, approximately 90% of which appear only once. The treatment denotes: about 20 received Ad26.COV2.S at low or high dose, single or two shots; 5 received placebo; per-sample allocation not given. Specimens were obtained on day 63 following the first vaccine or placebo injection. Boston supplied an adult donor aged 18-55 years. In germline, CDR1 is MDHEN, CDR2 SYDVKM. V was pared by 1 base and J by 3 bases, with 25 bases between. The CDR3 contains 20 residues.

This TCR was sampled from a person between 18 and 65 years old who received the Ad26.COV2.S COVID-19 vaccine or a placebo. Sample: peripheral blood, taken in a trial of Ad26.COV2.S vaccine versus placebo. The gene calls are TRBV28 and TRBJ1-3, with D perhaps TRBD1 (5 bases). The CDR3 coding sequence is TGTGCCAGCAGTTTATCTGGGAGCGGTATAGGCGGGGGATATGGAAACACCATATATTTT. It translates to CASSLSGSGIGGGYGNTIYF.